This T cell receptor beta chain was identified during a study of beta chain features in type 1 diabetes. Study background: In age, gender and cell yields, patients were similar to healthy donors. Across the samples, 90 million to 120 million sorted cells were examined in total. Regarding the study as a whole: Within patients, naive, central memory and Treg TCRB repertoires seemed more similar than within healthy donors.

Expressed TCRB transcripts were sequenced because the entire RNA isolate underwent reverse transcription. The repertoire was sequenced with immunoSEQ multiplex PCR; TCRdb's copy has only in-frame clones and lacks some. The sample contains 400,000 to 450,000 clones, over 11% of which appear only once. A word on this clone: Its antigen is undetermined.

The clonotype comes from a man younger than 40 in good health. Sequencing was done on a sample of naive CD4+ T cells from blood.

The CDR3 bases are TGTGCCAGCAGTTACTCGGAGGGATCTGGGGCCAACGTCCTGACTTTC. This sequence encodes CASSYSEGSGANVLTF. V is TRBV6-5 and J is TRBJ2-6, with a possible D match to TRBD2 (6 bases). V was pared by 0 bases and J by 1 base, with 7 bases between. Germline V gene sequence: CDR1 MNHEY, CDR2 SVGAGI. This CDR3 is built from 16 residues.